The T cell receptor beta chain described here comes from a study of OX40 agonist ivuxolimab in advanced cancers. Researchers took blood at baseline, on cycle 4 day 1, and on cycle 7 day 1. V was cut by 2 bases and J by 5 bases, with 13 bases left in between. The CDR3 loop spans 14 amino acids. Germline CDR1 and CDR2: SGDLS and YYNGEE. Libraries were prepared by immunoSEQ multiplex PCR; TCRdb keeps only in-frame clonotypes and omits some of them. The sample includes 60,000 or so clones, around 84% of them seen just once. The chain has TRBV9 and TRBJ1-1; D not resolved. The receptor's source is an adult with an advanced solid tumor such as melanoma, head and neck, liver or kidney cancer. The sample consisted of CD4+ or CD8+ T cells sorted from blood, taken in a trial of the OX40 agonist ivuxolimab. The CDR3 region is CASSVQGGGTEAFF. In DNA, the CDR3 is TGTGCCAGCAGCGTTCAAGGAGGAGGAACTGAAGCTTTCTTT.